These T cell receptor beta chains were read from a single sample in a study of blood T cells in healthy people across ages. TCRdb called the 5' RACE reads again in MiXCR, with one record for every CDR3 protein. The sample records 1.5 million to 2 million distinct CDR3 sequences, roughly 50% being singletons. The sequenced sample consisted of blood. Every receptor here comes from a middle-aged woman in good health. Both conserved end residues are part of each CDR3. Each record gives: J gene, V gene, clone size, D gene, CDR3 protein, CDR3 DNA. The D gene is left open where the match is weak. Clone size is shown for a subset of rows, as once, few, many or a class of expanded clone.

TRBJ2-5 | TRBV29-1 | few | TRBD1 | CSVQQGNGETQYF | TGCAGCGTCCAACAGGGGAATGGGGAGACCCAGTACTTC
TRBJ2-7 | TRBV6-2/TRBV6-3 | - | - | CASSYSKAIQYF | TGTGCCAGCAGTTACTCGAAGGCGATACAGTACTTC
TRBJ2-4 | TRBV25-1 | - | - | CASSESSGRGWAKNIQYF | TGTGCCAGCAGTGAATCGTCAGGGCGGGGATGGGCCAAAAACATTCAGTACTTC
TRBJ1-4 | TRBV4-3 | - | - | CASSQVMGNEKLFF | TGCGCCAGCAGCCAAGTAATGGGAAACGAAAAACTGTTTTTT
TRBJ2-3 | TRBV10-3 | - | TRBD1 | CAIREGQGVDTQYF | TGTGCCATCAGAGAGGGACAGGGGGTGGATACGCAGTATTTT
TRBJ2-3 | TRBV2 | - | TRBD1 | CASRRDRRTDTQYF | TGTGCCAGCAGGAGGGACAGGCGCACAGATACGCAGTATTTT
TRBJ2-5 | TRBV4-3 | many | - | CASSQTDLQETQYF | TGCGCCAGCAGCCAGACCGACCTCCAAGAGACCCAGTACTTC
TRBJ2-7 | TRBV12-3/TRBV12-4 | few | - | CASSFGRDRYEQYF | TGTGCCAGCAGTTTCGGCAGGGATCGGTACGAGCAGTACTTC
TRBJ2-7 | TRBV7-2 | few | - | CASSLGHSRSSYEQYF | TGTGCCAGCAGCTTAGGGCACTCCCGAAGCTCCTACGAGCAGTACTTC
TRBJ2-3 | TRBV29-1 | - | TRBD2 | CSVVRLAGGRGADTQYF | TGCAGCGTTGTGCGACTAGCGGGGGGTCGAGGTGCAGATACGCAGTATTTT
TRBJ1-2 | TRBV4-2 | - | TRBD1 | CASSQELWQGQGLYGYTF | TGTGCCAGCAGCCAAGAATTATGGCAGGGACAGGGGTTGTATGGCTACACCTTC
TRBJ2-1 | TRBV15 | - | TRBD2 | CATSRDVWGLGDEQFF | TGTGCCACCAGCAGAGATGTCTGGGGACTAGGCGATGAGCAGTTCTTC
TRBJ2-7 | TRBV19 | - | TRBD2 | CASSPGLADYYEQYF | TGTGCCAGTAGTCCGGGACTAGCGGACTACTACGAGCAGTACTTC
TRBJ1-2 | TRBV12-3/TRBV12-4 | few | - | CASSFSAVYYGYTF | TGTGCCAGCAGTTTTAGCGCTGTGTACTATGGCTACACCTTC
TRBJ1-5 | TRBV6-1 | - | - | CASTDGLNQPQHF | TGTGCCAGCACCGACGGCCTCAATCAGCCCCAGCATTTT
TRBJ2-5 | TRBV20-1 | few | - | CSADSGDYQETQYF | TGCAGTGCTGACTCTGGGGATTACCAAGAGACCCAGTACTTC
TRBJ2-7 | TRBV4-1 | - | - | CASSQGFRGRTYEQYF | TGCGCCAGCAGCCAAGGGTTCCGGGGACGGACCTACGAGCAGTACTTC
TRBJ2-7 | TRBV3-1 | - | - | CASSRVGSLPSEQYF | TGTGCCAGCAGCCGGGTCGGAAGCCTCCCGTCCGAGCAGTACTTC
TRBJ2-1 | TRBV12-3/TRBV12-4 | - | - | CASSESRRDEFF | TGTGCCAGCAGCGAATCTAGACGGGACGAGTTCTTC
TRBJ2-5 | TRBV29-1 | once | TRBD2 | CSVKGTSGDAETQYF | TGCAGCGTCAAAGGGACTAGCGGGGATGCAGAGACCCAGTACTTC
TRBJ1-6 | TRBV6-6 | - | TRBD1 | CASSYLDRGGNSPLHF | TGTGCCAGCAGTTATTTAGACAGGGGAGGCAATTCACCCCTCCACTTT
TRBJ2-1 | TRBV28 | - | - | CASTLGPQETSYNEQFF | TGTGCCAGCACCCTAGGGCCCCAGGAAACTTCCTACAATGAGCAGTTCTTC
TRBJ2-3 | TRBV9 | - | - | CASSTWGSTDTQYF | TGTGCCAGCAGCACATGGGGCTCGACAGATACGCAGTATTTT
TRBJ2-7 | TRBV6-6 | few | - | CASTVENSYEQYF | TGTGCCAGCACGGTGGAGAACTCCTACGAGCAGTACTTC
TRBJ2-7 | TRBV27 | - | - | CASSWAGRRGEQYF | TGTGCCAGCAGTTGGGCAGGGAGGAGAGGGGAGCAGTACTTC
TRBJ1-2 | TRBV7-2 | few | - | CASSLEAQGYGYTF | TGTGCCAGCAGCTTAGAGGCGCAGGGCTATGGCTACACCTTC
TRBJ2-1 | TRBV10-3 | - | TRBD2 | CAISESFGGGQTGEQFF | TGTGCCATCAGTGAGTCGTTTGGGGGGGGTCAAACGGGGGAGCAGTTCTTC